The 15 T cell receptor beta chains given below trace back to one sample, sequenced in a study of T-cell reconstitution after alpha-beta-depleted transplantation in children. The authors prepared the TCRbeta library with unique molecular identifiers. TCRdb reprocessed the PCR reads with MiXCR, giving one entry per CDR3 protein. This table has almost 600,000 distinct CDR3 sequences, roughly a quarter appearing once. Here the sequenced sample was PBMCs, taken before TCRalphabeta/CD19-depleted stem cell transplant. Source of these receptors: a boy less than two years old with Wiskott-Aldrich syndrome, due to receive a stem cell transplant.

This clonotype turned up a few times. The chain is built from TRBV7-3 and TRBJ2-2, with TRBD2 matching over 8 bases. The CDR3 runs 16 residues. Germline V gene lookup returns CDR1 SGHTA and CDR2 FQGTGA. V was clipped by 1 base and J by 4 bases; unmatched bases: 5. The CDR3 coding sequence is TGTGCCAGCAGCTTAAGACAGCGGGAGTTCACCGGGGAGCTGTTTTTT. This codes for CASSLRQREFTGELFF.

The sample holds a few counts of this clonotype. V gene TRBV5-1 combines with J gene TRBJ1-2; 10 bases align to TRBD1. This CDR3 has 15 amino acids. Germline values: CDR1 SGHRS, CDR2 YFSETQ. V was clipped by 7 bases and J by 4 bases; unmatched bases: 10. CDR3 bases: TGCGCCAGCGGTTTTGGGACAGGGGAATCCTATGGCTACACCTTC. Amino acid sequence: CASGFGTGESYGYTF.

The CDR3 nucleotides read TGCGCCAGCAGTCCCGCTGGGGGTAGCAATCAGCCCCAGCATTTT. It is translated as CASSPAGGSNQPQHF. The chain couples TRBV5-1 to TRBJ1-5, with D possibly being TRBD1 (5 bases). The CDR3 runs 15 residues. Trimming stripped 5 bases from V and 0 bases from J, with 12 bases between. The V gene's germline CDR1 is SGHRS and CDR2 YFSETQ.

This clonotype appeared a few times. The chain employs TRBV12-3 or TRBV12-4 and TRBJ2-7; no firm D call. V lost 1 base and J lost 0, with 7 bases in between. The CDR3 has 14 residues. The CDR3 loop reads CASSLVDRSYEQYF. CDR3 sequence (DNA): TGTGCCAGCAGTTTAGTCGACCGCTCCTACGAGCAGTACTTC.

This clonotype has just a few counts. The gene calls are TRBV7-8 and TRBJ2-7; D gene unclear. The ends were cut back, 3 bases at V and 0 bases at J, with 3 bases in the middle. CDR1 and CDR2 (germline): SGHVS, FQNEAQ. This CDR3 has 12 residues. The CDR3 region is CASSFNSYEQYF. CDR3 sequence (DNA): TGTGCCAGCAGCTTCAACTCCTACGAGCAGTACTTC.

This clonotype was counted at least ten times. V and J are TRBV7-7 and TRBJ2-2, with TRBD2 as a possible D gene (6 bases). Trimming pared 4 bases from V and 5 bases from J, leaving 8 bases between. CDR3 length: 13 residues. Germline assignment: CDR1 SSHAT and CDR2 FNYEAQ (reference sequence). In DNA, the CDR3 is TGTGCCAGCAGCTCGGGGGTGACCGGGGAGCTGTTTTTT. This translates into CASSSGVTGELFF.

The chain employs TRBV9 and TRBJ2-6; 8 bases are shared with TRBD2. CDR1 and CDR2 (germline): SGDLS, YYNGEE. Unmatched junction bases numbered 10, after V lost 1 base and J lost 1 base. The CDR3 has 19 residues. The CDR3 region is CASSVPIGTSNSGANVLTF. The CDR3 DNA is TGTGCCAGCAGCGTACCGATCGGGACTAGTAATTCTGGGGCCAACGTCCTGACTTTC. Variable domain in full (rest from reference TRBV9 and TRBJ2-6): DSGVTQTPKHLITATGQRVTLRCSPRSGDLSVYWYQQSLDQGLQFLIQYYNGEERAKGNILERFSAQQFPDLHSELNLSSLELGDSALYFCASSVPIGTSNSGANVLTFGAGSRLTVL.

The CDR3 DNA reads as TGCAGTGCCAGGGACCTCGGGACTAGCGGAAAACCGCTTAACTACAATGAGCAGTTCTTC. As protein: CSARDLGTSGKPLNYNEQFF. The rearrangement links TRBV20-1 to TRBJ2-1; 11 bases are a match to TRBD2. V shed 6 bases, J shed 3 bases, and the junction held 22 bases outside the gene matches. Looked up from germline, CDR1 is DFQATT and CDR2 is SNEGSKA (reference sequence). CDR3 size: 20 residues.

This clonotype was found a few times. The V gene is TRBV9, the J gene TRBJ2-5; TRBD1 matches 9 bases. J was trimmed by 0 bases and V by 2 bases; bases with no gene match: 2. The CDR3 is made up of 15 amino acids. The V gene's germline CDR1 is SGDLS and CDR2 YYNGEE. In nucleotides, the CDR3 is TGTGCCAGCAGCGTGACAGGGGGGTACCAAGAGACCCAGTACTTC. Protein: CASSVTGGYQETQYF.

This chain links TRBV3-1 with TRBJ2-1; tentative D call: TRBD2 (6 bases). Trimming left V 0 bases short and J 2 bases short, with 14 bases between. The CDR3 is 17 amino acids. The germline gives CDR1 LGHDT, CDR2 YNNKEL (reference sequence). CDR3 coding DNA: TGTGCCAGCAGCCAAGACCCAGCGGGCCTAACCTACAATGAGCAGTTCTTC. Its translation is CASSQDPAGLTYNEQFF.

V is TRBV10-3 and J is TRBJ1-6; no reliable D call. V gave up 3 bases and J gave up 13 bases, with 16 bases separating them. Per the germline V gene, CDR1 is ENHRY and CDR2 is SYGVKD. This CDR3 comprises 14 residues. The CDR3 bases are TGTGCCATCAGTGAAGGGCAGACTCCCGAGCCCCTCCACTTT. Protein sequence: CAISEGQTPEPLHF.

This clonotype was seen a few times. The gene calls are TRBV6-5 and TRBJ2-2; D ambiguous. The CDR3 contains 15 residues. Deletions cut 0 bases from V and 3 bases from J, with 8 bases between. Germline V CDR1 and CDR2: MNHEY, SVGAGI. The CDR3 loop reads CASSYSGFDTGELFF. CDR3 sequence (DNA): TGTGCCAGCAGTTACTCTGGCTTCGACACCGGGGAGCTGTTTTTT.

This clonotype was detected only a few times. The rearrangement joins TRBV14 to TRBJ2-1; 8 positions match TRBD2. Per the germline V gene, CDR1 is SGHDN and CDR2 is FVKESK. Losses at the gene ends were 0 bases for V and 3 bases for J; bases not matched to a gene: 4. The CDR3 has 16 residues. CDR3: CASSQDRGRIYNEQFF. As DNA, the CDR3 is TGTGCCAGCAGCCAAGATCGCGGGAGGATCTACAATGAGCAGTTCTTC.

The table lists this clonotype with many counts. The V gene is TRBV28, the J gene TRBJ2-4, with D possibly being TRBD1 (5 bases). The CDR3 totals 14 residues. Per germline, CDR1 MDHEN and CDR2 SYDVKM. The V end lost 4 bases, the J end lost 12 bases, and 19 bases lay between the germline ends. The CDR3 loop reads CASSSGPVKGNQYF. CDR3 DNA sequence: TGTGCCAGCAGTTCCGGACCGGTAAAGGGGAATCAGTACTTC.

This clonotype has more than one count but fewer than ten. The genes are TRBV5-1 and TRBJ2-7; D ambiguous. Germline CDR1 reads SGHRS; CDR2 reads YFSETQ. Trimming pared 8 bases from V and 4 bases from J, leaving 13 bases between. This CDR3 spans 12 amino acids. CDR3 sequence reads: CASGITSYEQYF. The CDR3 region has the DNA TGCGCCAGTGGTATAACCTCTTACGAGCAGTACTTC.